Following are 32 T cell receptor beta chains from one sample sequenced in a study of cytomegalovirus exposure and HLA in healthy donors. This PCR relied on a set of 60 Vbeta primers and 13 Jbeta primers. The protocol was immunoSEQ multiplex PCR, while the TCRdb copy is restricted to in-frame clones and leaves out a portion. The data show approximately 150,000 clones, roughly four fifths seen once. The specimen sequenced was PBMCs. The receptors were sampled from a woman between 55 and 75 years old in good health and CMV-seronegative.

The chain carries TRBV7-9 and TRBJ2-3; possibly TRBD2 for D (5 bases). The V end lost 5 bases, the J end lost 2 bases, and 14 bases lay between the germline ends. Germline lookup yields CDR1 SEHNR and CDR2 FQNEAQ (reference sequence). The CDR3 runs to 15 residues. The chain's CDR3 is CASSQEEVSTDTQYF. In nucleotides, the CDR3 is TGTGCCAGCAGCCAAGAGGAGGTATCCACAGATACGCAGTATTTT.

The chain employs TRBV28 and TRBJ1-4; 7 nucleotides line up with TRBD1. Germline V gives CDR1 MDHEN, CDR2 SYDVKM. Trimming cost V 6 bases and J 0 bases; bases outside gene matches: 7. There are 16 residues in the CDR3. CDR3 coding DNA: TGTGCCAGCAGACAGGGGAGACTTGCAACTAATGAAAAACTGTTTTTT. Its translation is CASRQGRLATNEKLFF.

This chain uses TRBV30 with TRBJ2-3; the match to TRBD2 covers 10 bases. The CDR3 runs to 14 residues. Trimming took 2 bases from V and 4 from J; bases not matched to a gene: 3. Germline CDR1 is GTSNPN and CDR2 is SVGIG (reference sequence). Here the CDR3 DNA reads TGTGCCTGGAGTCCGGGGACTAGCGCAGATACGCAGTATTTT. Translated, it gives CAWSPGTSADTQYF.

The chain is built from TRBV6-1 and TRBJ1-2, with D uncertain. Trimming removed 6 bases from V and 8 bases from J, with 22 bases in between. Germline values: CDR1 MNHNS, CDR2 SASEGT. The CDR3 loop spans 15 amino acids. CDR3 nucleotide sequence: TGTGCCAGCAGCCCTTTGACCGGAGGGTCAGAGGGCTACACCTTC. Amino acid sequence: CASSPLTGGSEGYTF.

The CDR3 DNA follows: TGCGCCAGCAGCGGCCCGGGGAACACTGAAGCTTTCTTT. This translates into CASSGPGNTEAFF. The J gene is TRBJ1-1, the V gene TRBV5-1; D is unresolved. The CDR3 runs to 13 residues. V shed 4 bases and J shed 1 base, with 8 bases lying between them. CDR1 is SGHRS and CDR2 is YFSETQ in the germline V gene.

The rearrangement joins TRBV19 to TRBJ2-6; D might be TRBD1 (6 bases). Trimming stripped 5 bases from V and 7 bases from J, with 15 bases between. Germline assignment: CDR1 LNHDA and CDR2 SQIVND (reference sequence). The CDR3 is made up of 15 amino acids. CDR3 in amino acids: CASSDRFTGANVLTF. CDR3 DNA sequence: TGTGCCAGTAGTGACAGGTTCACCGGCGCCAACGTCCTGACTTTC.

The V and J genes are TRBV6-5 and TRBJ1-1; 10 nucleotides agree with TRBD1. The CDR3 is made up of 16 amino acids. J was trimmed by 3 bases and V by 0 bases; bases with no gene match: 4. The germline gives CDR1 MNHEY, CDR2 SVGAGI. The CDR3, as DNA: TGTGCCAGCAGTTACTCGATGGGACAGGGGTACACTGAAGCTTTCTTT. Its translation is CASSYSMGQGYTEAFF.

This clone has just a few counts. The V gene is TRBV9, the J gene TRBJ2-1; 10 bases align to TRBD2. The CDR3 runs 15 residues. V was clipped by 2 bases and J by 7 bases; unmatched bases: 6. Germline V gene sequence: CDR1 SGDLS, CDR2 YYNGEE. The CDR3 sequence: CASSVSAGGGNEQFF. The CDR3 coding sequence is TGTGCCAGCAGCGTGTCAGCGGGGGGGGGAAATGAGCAGTTCTTC.

The chain has TRBV28 and TRBJ1-6; D ambiguous. CDR1 MDHEN and CDR2 SYDVKM come from the germline V gene. V dropped 1 base and J dropped 1 base, with 8 bases sitting between them. This CDR3 comprises 16 residues. In DNA, the CDR3 is TGTGCCAGCAGTTTATCGCCGGGGTCCTATAATTCACCCCTCCACTTT. Its protein product is CASSLSPGSYNSPLHF.

This chain joins TRBV11-2 and TRBJ2-1; 10 bases are a match to TRBD2. J was trimmed by 5 bases and V by 3 bases; bases with no gene match: 13. From germline, CDR1 is SGHAT and CDR2 FQNNGV. CDR3 length: 18 amino acids. The CDR3 DNA reads as TGTGCCAGCAGCTTCGATGCGCCTGGACTAGCGGTCGACAATGAGCAGTTCTTC. Translation gives CASSFDAPGLAVDNEQFF.

This sequence joins TRBV19 and TRBJ2-1; D is uncertain. Germline V CDR1 and CDR2: LNHDA, SQIVND (reference sequence). This CDR3 spans 14 amino acids. V lost 6 bases, J lost 0 bases, and 9 bases lay in between. The CDR3 region has the DNA TGTGCCAGTAGGCCTACCTACTCCTACAATGAGCAGTTCTTC. Translation: CASRPTYSYNEQFF.

The chain carries TRBV29-1 and TRBJ1-5; 8 bases are a match to TRBD1. The J segment lost 2 bases and the V segment lost 5 bases, leaving 2 bases of the junction unmatched. CDR1 SQVTM and CDR2 ANQGSEA come from the germline V gene. CDR3 length equals 13 residues. CDR3 nucleotides: TGCAGCGTTCAGGGGGCTCGCAATCAGCCCCAGCATTTT. Translating gives CSVQGARNQPQHF. The variable domain in full, with the rest retrieved from reference TRBV29-1 and TRBJ1-5, is SAVISQKPSRDICQRGTSLTIQCQVDSQVTMMFWYRQQPGQSLTLIATANQGSEATYESGFVIDKFPISRPNLTFSTLTVSNMSPEDSSIYLCSVQGARNQPQHFGDGTRLSIL.

J is TRBJ2-3 and V is TRBV5-1, with 9 bases lining up with TRBD1. The CDR3 length is 15 residues. V trimming: 6 bases; J trimming: 5 bases; junction bases outside the gene matches: 10. Germline CDR1 SGHRS, CDR2 YFSETQ. The CDR3 reads CASNAPQGAGDTQYF. CDR3 coding DNA: TGCGCCAGCAACGCCCCACAGGGGGCCGGAGATACGCAGTATTTT. Full variable domain (missing parts from reference TRBV5-1 and TRBJ2-3): KAGVTQTPRYLIKTRGQQVTLSCSPISGHRSVSWYQQTPGQGLQFLFEYFSETQRNKGNFPGRFSGRQFSNSRSEMNVSTLELGDSALYLCASNAPQGAGDTQYFGPGTRLTVL.

The chain links TRBV5-1 to TRBJ1-3; D gene ambiguous. Germline assignment: CDR1 SGHRS and CDR2 YFSETQ. The CDR3 extends over 16 amino acids. Trimming took 0 bases from V and 0 from J, leaving 10 bases between them. CDR3 sequence: CASSLAGSLSGNTIYF. CDR3 in DNA: TGCGCCAGCAGCTTGGCTGGGAGCCTCTCTGGAAACACCATATATTTT.

This clone was seen just once. The chain links TRBV5-4 to TRBJ2-2; possible D gene TRBD1, 5 bases. Trimming left V 0 bases short and J 6 bases short, with 12 bases between. Germline V gene data show CDR1 as SGHNT and CDR2 as YYREEE (reference sequence). This CDR3 is built from 15 residues. The CDR3 DNA follows: TGTGCCAGCAGCTTGGACAGAACAGGTGCCGGGGAGCTGTTTTTT. This sequence encodes CASSLDRTGAGELFF.

This clone occurred once. The V call is TRBV5-6, the J call TRBJ2-7, with a possible D match to TRBD1 (5 bases). Germline CDR1 reads SGHDT; CDR2 reads YYEEEE. Trimming pared 0 bases from V and 0 bases from J, leaving 10 bases between. The CDR3 has 15 amino acids. The CDR3 loop reads CASSLGRALSYEQYF. The CDR3 nucleotides are TGTGCCAGCAGCTTGGGCAGGGCGCTCTCCTACGAGCAGTACTTC. Variable domain in full (rest from reference TRBV5-6 and TRBJ2-7): DAGVTQSPTHLIKTRGQQVTLRCSPKSGHDTVSWYQQALGQGPQFIFQYYEEEERQRGNFPDRFSGHQFPNYSSELNVNALLLGDSALYLCASSLGRALSYEQYFGPGTRLTVT.

This chain links TRBV7-2 with TRBJ2-1; 11 positions agree with TRBD2. The CDR3 contains 16 residues. Trimming cost V 4 bases and J 6 bases; bases outside gene matches: 8. CDR1 is SGHTA, CDR2 FQGNSA, per germline. CDR3 nucleotides: TGTGCCAGCAGCTACAGTAGCGGGGGGGCCCCCAATGAGCAGTTCTTC. The encoded protein is CASSYSSGGAPNEQFF.

The CDR3 is CASRLVRSNQPQHF. The DNA for the CDR3 is TGTGCCAGTAGGCTCGTGAGGAGCAATCAGCCCCAGCATTTT. V and J are TRBV19 and TRBJ1-5; D gene unclear. Looked up from germline, CDR1 is LNHDA and CDR2 is SQIVND (reference sequence). V was shortened by 6 bases and J by 1 base, with 10 bases between the two germline ends. The CDR3 length is 14 residues.

In its sample, this clone was seen once. The J gene is TRBJ1-1, the V gene TRBV19; tentative D call: TRBD1 (6 bases). CDR1 and CDR2 from the germline V gene are LNHDA and SQIVND (reference sequence). Trimming removed 7 bases at V and 1 base at J, with 16 bases between. The CDR3 contains 15 residues. CDR3 region: CASISGGTQNTEAFF. CDR3 in DNA: TGTGCCAGTATTTCGGGGGGGACACAGAACACTGAAGCTTTCTTT.

The chain combines TRBV2 with TRBJ1-6, with a tentative D call TRBD1 (6 bases). The CDR3 runs to 13 residues. Germline V gene sequence: CDR1 SNHLY, CDR2 FYNNEI. The V end lost 6 bases, the J end lost 3 bases, and 6 bases lay between the germline ends. Here the CDR3 reads CASSRGYNSPLHF. The CDR3 DNA is TGTGCCAGCAGCAGGGGCTATAATTCACCCCTCCACTTT.

This sequence joins TRBV5-1 and TRBJ1-3, with D possibly being TRBD1 (6 bases). The CDR3 loop spans 14 amino acids. Trimming left V 4 bases short and J 1 base short, with 9 bases between. Germline V CDR1 and CDR2: SGHRS, YFSETQ. DNA of the CDR3: TGCGCCAGCAGCGCACAGGGATCTGGAAACACCATATATTTT. This gives the protein CASSAQGSGNTIYF.

The V gene is TRBV7-2, the J gene TRBJ1-2; the D is unclear. This CDR3 comprises 11 residues. Germline V CDR1 and CDR2: SGHTA, FQGNSA. V was pared by 5 bases and J by 2 bases, with 3 bases between. The CDR3 DNA sequence: TGTGCCAGCAGCCTGAACTATGGCTACACCTTC. This gives the protein CASSLNYGYTF.

The J gene is TRBJ2-3, the V gene TRBV28, with 7 bases identical to TRBD2. V lost 9 bases to trimming and J lost 0 bases; unmatched junction nucleotides: 6. Germline loops: CDR1 MDHEN, CDR2 SYDVKM. CDR3 length: 14 residues. The CDR3 region is CASAGVASTDTQYF. DNA of the CDR3: TGTGCCAGTGCGGGGGTAGCTAGCACAGATACGCAGTATTTT.

The rearrangement joins TRBV18 to TRBJ1-5, with D possibly being TRBD1 (5 bases). The CDR3 covers 14 residues. The germline gives CDR1 KGHSH, CDR2 LQKENI. Trimming took off 3 bases at V and 8 bases at J, with 14 bases between the two ends. The CDR3 DNA sequence: TGTGCCAGCTCACCTAATGAGGGGAGGGAGCCCCAGCATTTT. This gives the protein CASSPNEGREPQHF.

The CDR3 DNA is TGCGCCAGCAGTGATCTTGGCGGGACGAGCCCCTACGAGCAGTACTTC. Translating it yields CASSDLGGTSPYEQYF. This sequence joins TRBV10-1 and TRBJ2-7; possibly TRBD2 for D (6 bases). Looked up from germline, CDR1 is WNHNN and CDR2 is SYGVQD (reference sequence). The CDR3 totals 16 residues. Between the trimmed V and J ends, which lost 3 bases and 2 bases, there was a span of 17 bases.

The chain is built from TRBV29-1 and TRBJ1-3, with 7 bases aligning to TRBD1. With V trimmed by 6 bases and J by 4 bases, 3 bases remained unmatched. The CDR3 is made up of 12 amino acids. Germline CDR1 and CDR2: SQVTM and ANQGSEA. The DNA of the CDR3 is TGCAGCGTCATGGGACAGGGAAACACCATATATTTT. This codes for CSVMGQGNTIYF.

The V and J genes are TRBV6-1 and TRBJ1-2; D uncertain. V gave up 3 bases and J gave up 6 bases, with 5 bases separating them. Germline-derived CDR1 and CDR2 are MNHNS and SASEGT. The CDR3 loop spans 11 amino acids. CDR3 in DNA: TGTGCCAGCAGTGACGGGAATGGCTACACCTTC. Protein: CASSDGNGYTF.

This clone was seen only a few times. This rearrangement joins TRBV10-3 to TRBJ2-3, with 7 bases lining up with TRBD2. The CDR3 covers 15 residues. Germline loops: CDR1 ENHRY, CDR2 SYGVKD. V lost 8 bases to trimming and J lost 4 bases; unmatched junction nucleotides: 12. The CDR3 DNA reads TGTGCCATCGCCCTGAGTGGGGGAGGGCCAGATACGCAGTATTTT. Its translation is CAIALSGGGPDTQYF.

CDR3 in amino acids: CASSFRTTGGHEQYF. For the CDR3, the DNA is TGTGCCAGCAGTTTTCGCACGACAGGGGGCCACGAGCAGTACTTC. The rearrangement uses TRBV28 and TRBJ2-7, with TRBD1 matching 10 bases. Germline V gives CDR1 MDHEN, CDR2 SYDVKM. The CDR3 sequence is 15 residues long. With 3 bases clipped from V and 5 bases from J, the junction kept 7 bases outside the gene matches.

This clone was counted only a few times. The chain carries TRBV15 and TRBJ1-4; 8 bases map to TRBD1. Germline-derived CDR1 and CDR2 are LNHNV and YYDKDF (reference sequence). This CDR3 spans 15 amino acids. With 6 bases clipped from V and 7 bases from J, the junction kept 10 bases outside the gene matches. Written as DNA, the CDR3 is TGTGCCACCAGGCAGGGGGCAGTCTTTGGTGAAAAACTGTTTTTT. Translation: CATRQGAVFGEKLFF.

The rearrangement joins TRBV7-3 to TRBJ1-1, with a possible D match to TRBD1 (6 bases). Germline lookup yields CDR1 SGHTA and CDR2 FQGTGA. Deletions cut 5 bases from V and 5 bases from J, with 18 bases between. The CDR3 extends over 15 amino acids. The CDR3 DNA follows: TGTGCCAGCAGCCTCCTAGGGGGTTGGGGGACTGAAGCTTTCTTT. It specifies CASSLLGGWGTEAFF.

The genes are TRBV5-1 and TRBJ1-2, with TRBD1 as a possible D gene (5 bases). The CDR3 has 14 residues. From germline, CDR1 is SGHRS and CDR2 YFSETQ. Trimming left V 0 bases short and J 3 bases short, with 9 bases between. In DNA form, the CDR3 reads TGCGCCAGCAGCTTGGCGGGGGGGGACTATGGCTACACCTTC. Protein: CASSLAGGDYGYTF.